This paragraph reports one TCR beta chain. This entry belongs to a study of technical replicates of blood from several donors. Assay: immunoSEQ multiplex PCR; the TCRdb copy retains only in-frame clones and omits some. Of over 75,000 clones in the sample, roughly 95% were seen once. Germline V gene data show CDR1 as SGHAT and CDR2 as FQNNGV. This CDR3 spans 13 amino acids. The J segment lost 7 bases and the V segment lost 2 bases, leaving 3 bases of the junction unmatched. The chain couples TRBV11-2 to TRBJ1-2, with TRBD1 identical over 8 bases. The sequence was obtained from a human donor in good health. Sequenced material: T cells isolated from PBMCs. CDR3 protein: CASSLRGQGGYTF. DNA for the CDR3: TGTGCCAGCAGCTTAAGAGGACAGGGTGGCTACACCTTC.